This T cell receptor beta chain was sequenced in a study of blood T cell repertoires in COVID-19. Across the study: The origin of the acute and convalescent COVID-19 samples was the United States, Italy and Spain. PBMCs, B-cell-depleted T cells, or T cells provided the cDNA or gDNA that made up the material.

Original methodology: Amplification of reference gene primers provided the estimated nucleated cell counts. Some clones are missing from TCRdb's copy, which holds only in-frame ones; the method was immunoSEQ multiplex PCR. V, J and clone size reflect that table, while D and trimming were determined from the DNA. The sample holds approximately 200,000 clones; about 88% are singletons and the top ten take around 3%. This clone has just one count. Sequenced material: peripheral blood. This TCR came from a man aged 50 to 59 who had recovered from COVID-19.

CDR3 in DNA: TGTGCCACCAGCAGAGATCCGGGGGGCGGGAACATTCAGTACTTC. The encoded protein is CATSRDPGGGNIQYF. V and J are TRBV15 and TRBJ2-4, with D maybe TRBD2 (7 bases). V was shortened by 0 bases and J by 7 bases, with 13 bases between the two germline ends. The CDR3 extends over 15 amino acids. Germline V gene sequence: CDR1 LNHNV, CDR2 YYDKDF (reference sequence). Using reference TRBV15 and TRBJ2-4 for the parts outside the CDR3, the full variable domain is DAMVIQNPRYQVTQFGKPVTLSCSQTLNHNVMYWYQQKSSQAPKLLFHYYDKDFNNEADTPDNFQSRRPNTSFCFLDIRSPGLGDTAMYLCATSRDPGGGNIQYFGAGTRLSVL.